Shown below are 27 T cell receptor beta chains from a single sample sequenced in a study of chemoradiotherapy in HPV16-positive cancers. Profiled with immunoSEQ multiplex PCR; TCRdb holds only in-frame clones, not every one. The sample lists around 6,200 clones, roughly 80% occurring once. The specimen comprised tumor tissue, sampled from a patient who underwent chemoradiotherapy. The receptor set was obtained from a human donor with HPV-associated anogenital cancer.

V usage is TRBV29-1 and J usage is TRBJ2-1, with D possibly being TRBD1 (6 bases). Germline V gene sequence: CDR1 SQVTM, CDR2 ANQGSEA. V dropped 7 bases and J dropped 13 bases, with 23 bases sitting between them. The CDR3 consists of 13 residues. CDR3 amino acids: CSARPPGVPLQFF. The DNA of the CDR3 is TGCAGCGCGCGGCCCCCAGGGGTCCCACTTCAGTTCTTC.

J is TRBJ1-2 and V is TRBV14; the match to TRBD1 covers 7 bases. The CDR3 has 13 amino acids. J gave up 3 bases and V 4 bases, and 2 bases lay outside the gene matches. Germline assignment: CDR1 SGHDN and CDR2 FVKESK. The CDR3 nucleotides are TGTGCCAGCAGCCGGGACAGCCACTATGGCTACACCTTC. Translated, it gives CASSRDSHYGYTF.

The chain carries TRBV7-6 and TRBJ2-3, with 7 nucleotides matching TRBD2. The CDR3 loop spans 16 amino acids. Germline values: CDR1 SGHVS, CDR2 FNYEAQ. The trim removed 1 base at V and 2 bases at J, leaving 6 bases unmatched. CDR3 coding DNA: TGTGCCAGCAGCTTAGTGGCGGGGGAGATCACAGATACGCAGTATTTT. It codes for CASSLVAGEITDTQYF.

This chain links TRBV28 with TRBJ2-1; 11 nucleotides agree with TRBD2. This CDR3 comprises 16 residues. Germline CDR1 MDHEN, CDR2 SYDVKM. V was pared by 6 bases and J by 8 bases, with 12 bases of the junction left unmatched. The CDR3 DNA follows: TGTGCCAGCAGCCGGGGTTGGGCTAGCGGGAGGCATGAGCAGTTCTTC. Translated, it gives CASSRGWASGRHEQFF.

Only one count was recorded for this clone. V usage is TRBV2 and J usage is TRBJ1-1; D is unresolved. Germline lookup yields CDR1 SNHLY and CDR2 FYNNEI. V lost 3 bases and J 4 bases, leaving 9 bases between the germline ends. This CDR3 is 13 amino acids long. CDR3 residues: CASSDTATTEAFF. DNA of the CDR3: TGTGCCAGCAGTGATACAGCGACCACTGAAGCTTTCTTT. Together with reference TRBV2 and TRBJ1-1, the CDR3 gives the full variable domain: EPEVTQTPSHQVTQMGQEVILRCVPISNHLYFYWYRQILGQKVEFLVSFYNNEISEKSEIFDDQFSVERPDGSNFTLKIRSTKLEDSAMYFCASSDTATTEAFFGQGTRLTVV.

A note on this clone: Other DNA sequences within the sample encode an identical CDR3. The genes are TRBV4-3 and TRBJ2-1; D is possibly TRBD1 or TRBD2 (5 bases each). The germline gives CDR1 LGHNA, CDR2 YSLEER. The CDR3 runs 13 residues. With 0 bases removed from V and 9 bases from J, the gap between germline ends came to 9 bases. CDR3 DNA: TGCGCCAGCAGCCAAGAAGGGGCGGGTGAGCAGTTCTTC. Protein: CASSQEGAGEQFF.

This chain connects TRBV19 to TRBJ2-7; a possible D gene is TRBD2 (6 bases). The ends were cut back, 3 bases at V and 9 bases at J, with 9 bases in the middle. The CDR3 extends over 11 amino acids. Germline V lookup: CDR1 LNHDA, CDR2 SQIVND (reference sequence). Here the CDR3 reads CASSMDGGQYF. The CDR3 nucleotides read TGTGCCAGTAGTATGGACGGGGGGCAGTACTTC.

This clone was recorded a few times. V gene TRBV14 combines with J gene TRBJ1-2; tentatively, D is TRBD1 (6 bases). The V end lost 4 bases, the J end lost 2 bases, and 14 bases lay between the germline ends. Germline V gives CDR1 SGHDN, CDR2 FVKESK. The CDR3 covers 15 residues. This chain's CDR3 is CASSPGGQINYGYTF. CDR3 nucleotides: TGTGCCAGCAGCCCAGGCGGACAGATAAACTATGGCTACACCTTC.

The chain has TRBV4-2 and TRBJ2-5, with 8 bases aligning to TRBD2. J was trimmed by 5 bases and V by 4 bases; bases with no gene match: 9. The CDR3 has 15 amino acids. Germline loops: CDR1 LGHNA, CDR2 YNFKEQ. The CDR3 nucleotides read TGTGCCAGCAGCCCGGCAAGGCGGGAGGCCGAGACCCAGTACTTC. It translates to CASSPARREAETQYF.

This chain connects TRBV6-4 to TRBJ2-3, with TRBD2 matching 8 bases. Germline V CDR1 and CDR2: MRHNA, SNTAGT. V shed 3 bases and J 5 bases; nucleotides not matched to a gene: 4. This CDR3 contains 14 residues. The CDR3 here is CASSEREAEDTQYF. The CDR3 DNA is TGTGCCAGCAGTGAGCGGGAGGCGGAAGATACGCAGTATTTT.

This chain joins TRBV28 and TRBJ2-5, with 7 positions matching TRBD2. The J call may be mistaken, given a closer DNA end match to TRBJ2-7. The CDR3 is made up of 15 amino acids. Germline loops: CDR1 MDHEN, CDR2 SYDVKM. For the CDR3, the DNA is TGTGCCAGCAGTTTAGGACTGGCGGGAGTAGACGAGCAGTACTTC. Protein sequence: CASSLGLAGVDEQYF.

This sequence joins TRBV5-1 and TRBJ1-1; perhaps TRBD1 as D (5 bases). In germline, CDR1 is SGHRS, CDR2 YFSETQ. The germline V and J ends were trimmed by 0 bases and 3 bases, with 6 bases remaining between them. The length of the CDR3 is 13 residues. The CDR3: CASSLVGDTEAFF. CDR3 nucleotide sequence: TGCGCCAGCAGCTTGGTAGGGGACACTGAAGCTTTCTTT. The full variable domain, completed using reference TRBV5-1 and TRBJ1-1, is KAGVTQTPRYLIKTRGQQVTLSCSPISGHRSVSWYQQTPGQGLQFLFEYFSETQRNKGNFPGRFSGRQFSNSRSEMNVSTLELGDSALYLCASSLVGDTEAFFGQGTRLTVV.

This chain connects TRBV5-6 to TRBJ2-3; perhaps TRBD2 as D (6 bases). The CDR3 runs 15 residues. V was pared by 4 bases and J by 4 bases, with 16 bases between. Per the germline V gene, CDR1 is SGHDT and CDR2 is YYEEEE. As DNA, the CDR3 is TGTGCCAGCAGCCCGGCCGGAGGGACCGCAGATACGCAGTATTTT. As protein: CASSPAGGTADTQYF.

The gene calls are TRBV27 and TRBJ2-5, with D perhaps assigned TRBD1 or TRBD2 (5 bases each). The J call is in doubt because the DNA end fits TRBJ2-7 better. The CDR3 spans 14 residues. Germline assignment: CDR1 MNHEY and CDR2 SMNVEV (reference sequence). The CDR3 DNA follows: TGTGCCAGCAGTTTATCAGGGAGCAGGGTCGAGCAGTACTTC. It translates to CASSLSGSRVEQYF.

V and J are TRBV11-2 and TRBJ1-2; the D is unclear. The CDR3 runs to 14 residues. Trimming cost V 2 bases and J 8 bases, with 15 bases left between them. Germline loops: CDR1 SGHAT, CDR2 FQNNGV. Here the CDR3 DNA reads TGTGCCAGCAGCTTAACCGATGGGAGAGAGGGCTACACCTTC. Translation: CASSLTDGREGYTF.

The chain links TRBV19 to TRBJ2-1; 10 bases line up with TRBD2. There are 17 residues in the CDR3. V shed 2 bases and J 8 bases; nucleotides not matched to a gene: 12. Germline V gene sequence: CDR1 LNHDA, CDR2 SQIVND (reference sequence). The CDR3 region has the DNA TGTGCCAGTAGTATAAGGGCTAGCGGGAGCCTTCTCTATGAGCAGTTCTTC. Translating it yields CASSIRASGSLLYEQFF.

The chain recombines TRBV30 with TRBJ1-4, with D perhaps matching TRBD1 (5 bases). Trimming stripped 0 bases from V and 0 bases from J, with 14 bases between. Germline V CDR1 and CDR2: GTSNPN, SVGIG (reference sequence). The CDR3 length is 17 residues. CDR3 region: CAWSVGQGVATNEKLFF. Here the CDR3 DNA reads TGTGCCTGGAGTGTAGGGCAGGGCGTTGCAACTAATGAAAAACTGTTTTTT.

This clone was seen a handful of times. The chain is built from TRBV6-1 and TRBJ2-3; TRBD2 matches 9 bases. This CDR3 is built from 19 residues. Germline V gene lookup returns CDR1 MNHNS and CDR2 SASEGT. Trimming cost V 4 bases and J 5 bases; bases outside gene matches: 19. The CDR3 spells CASSVFILAGSGRVDTQYF. The DNA for the CDR3 is TGTGCCAGCAGTGTATTTATTCTAGCGGGAAGTGGTCGCGTAGATACGCAGTATTTT.

This rearrangement joins TRBV29-1 to TRBJ2-5; no reliable D call. This CDR3 comprises 12 residues. CDR1 SQVTM and CDR2 ANQGSEA come from the germline V gene. With 4 bases removed from V and 4 bases from J, the gap between germline ends came to 10 bases. The CDR3 is CSVAAFGETQYF. The CDR3 DNA reads TGCAGCGTTGCGGCGTTCGGAGAGACCCAGTACTTC.

The chain is built from TRBV15 and TRBJ2-3, with 10 bases identical to TRBD2. The trim removed 0 bases at V and 3 bases at J, leaving 3 bases unmatched. Germline CDR1 LNHNV, CDR2 YYDKDF (reference sequence). This CDR3 is built from 16 residues. CDR3 sequence reads: CATSRDPAGGTDTQYF. The CDR3 nucleotides read TGTGCCACCAGCAGAGATCCAGCGGGAGGGACAGATACGCAGTATTTT.

The chain links TRBV9 to TRBJ1-2, with unresolved D. The V gene's germline CDR1 is SGDLS and CDR2 YYNGEE. The CDR3 runs to 13 residues. Trimming removed 4 bases at V and 5 bases at J, with 12 bases between. The CDR3 DNA follows: TGTGCCAGCAGCCCTCGCACGGGGTATGGCTACACCTTC. Its translation: CASSPRTGYGYTF. Variable domain in full (rest from reference TRBV9 and TRBJ1-2): DSGVTQTPKHLITATGQRVTLRCSPRSGDLSVYWYQQSLDQGLQFLIQYYNGEERAKGNILERFSAQQFPDLHSELNLSSLELGDSALYFCASSPRTGYGYTFGSGTRLTVV.

The chain has TRBV7-3 and TRBJ2-7, with TRBD2 matching 8 bases. Germline CDR1 SGHTA, CDR2 FQGTGA. This CDR3 is 14 amino acids long. V gave up 3 bases and J gave up 1 base; unmatched junction bases: 2. The CDR3 DNA is TGTGCCAGCAGCTTGGTAGCGGGATCCTACGAGCAGTACTTC. This gives the protein CASSLVAGSYEQYF.

This clone has only one observation. The V gene is TRBV7-2, the J gene TRBJ1-1; D is perhaps TRBD1 (6 bases). CDR1 is SGHTA and CDR2 is FQGNSA in the germline V gene. V dropped 1 base and J dropped 2 bases, with 11 bases sitting between them. The CDR3 sequence is 15 residues long. The CDR3 protein is CASSLGWGGNTEAFF. The CDR3 region has the DNA TGTGCCAGCAGCTTAGGATGGGGGGGCAACACTGAAGCTTTCTTT. The whole variable domain, filled in from reference TRBV7-2 and TRBJ1-1, reads GAGVSQSPSNKVTEKGKDVELRCDPISGHTALYWYRQSLGQGLEFLIYFQGNSAPDKSGLPSDRFSAERTGGSVSTLTIQRTQQEDSAVYLCASSLGWGGNTEAFFGQGTRLTVV.

In this sample, this clone turned up once. The chain combines TRBV10-3 with TRBJ2-5; TRBD1 matches at 7 bases. Unmatched junction bases numbered 4, after V lost 6 bases and J lost 3 bases. Per germline, CDR1 ENHRY and CDR2 SYGVKD. The CDR3 contains 13 residues. This CDR3 reads CAIRRDSEETQYF. The CDR3 DNA reads TGTGCCATCAGAAGGGACAGCGAAGAGACCCAGTACTTC.

The rearrangement links TRBV19 to TRBJ2-3, with 11 bases that match TRBD2. Per the germline V gene, CDR1 is LNHDA and CDR2 is SQIVND (reference sequence). CDR3 length: 19 residues. V gave up 8 bases and J gave up 3 bases; unmatched junction bases: 19. CDR3 region: CASRGQATGLAVLTDTQYF. CDR3 nucleotide sequence: TGTGCCAGTCGGGGACAGGCTACGGGACTAGCGGTTTTAACAGATACGCAGTATTTT.

The chain combines TRBV25-1 with TRBJ1-1; 7 bases agree with TRBD1. Germline lookup yields CDR1 MGHDK and CDR2 SYGVNS. J lost 2 bases, V lost 7 bases, and 4 bases had no gene match. The CDR3 is made up of 13 amino acids. Here the CDR3 DNA reads TGTGCCAGCAAGAAGGGGGCAAACACTGAAGCTTTCTTT. Translated: CASKKGANTEAFF.

The chain carries TRBV4-1 and TRBJ2-7; 14 bases align to TRBD2. The J segment lost 0 bases and the V segment lost 1 base, leaving 14 bases of the junction unmatched. The CDR3 spans 21 residues. From germline, CDR1 is MGHRA and CDR2 YSYEKL. The CDR3 DNA reads as TGCGCCAGCAGCCAAGCTATCTTAGGGGGGACTAGCGGGAGCCGCTCCTACGAGCAGTACTTC. Its translation: CASSQAILGGTSGSRSYEQYF.